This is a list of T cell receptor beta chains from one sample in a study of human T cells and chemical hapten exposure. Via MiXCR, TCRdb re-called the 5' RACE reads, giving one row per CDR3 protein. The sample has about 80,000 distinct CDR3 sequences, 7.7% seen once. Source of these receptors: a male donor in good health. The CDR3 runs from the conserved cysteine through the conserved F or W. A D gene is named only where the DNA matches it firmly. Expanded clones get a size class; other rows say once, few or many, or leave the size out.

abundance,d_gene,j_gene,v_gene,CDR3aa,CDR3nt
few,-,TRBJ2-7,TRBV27,CASSLSRLSREQYF,TGTGCCAGCAGTTTGTCACGACTATCCCGCGAGCAGTACTTC
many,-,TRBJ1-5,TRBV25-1,CASSPGAGPASGQPQHF,TGTGCCAGTTCCCCGGGGGCAGGGCCTGCCTCGGGTCAGCCCCAGCATTTT
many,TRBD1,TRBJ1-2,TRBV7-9,CASSLPAPDRVYGYTF,TGTGCCAGCAGCTTACCTGCCCCGGACAGGGTGTATGGCTACACCTTC
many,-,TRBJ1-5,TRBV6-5,CASSERENNQPQHF,TGTGCCAGCAGTGAACGGGAAAACAATCAGCCCCAGCATTTT
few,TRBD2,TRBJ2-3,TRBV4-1,CASSRPREPSGATDTQYF,TGCGCCAGCAGCCGGCCGCGGGAGCCTAGCGGGGCTACGGATACGCAGTATTTT
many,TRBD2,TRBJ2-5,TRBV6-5,CASSYAGDGEETQYF,TGTGCCAGCAGTTACGCGGGGGACGGAGAAGAGACCCAGTACTTC
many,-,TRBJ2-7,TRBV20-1,CSAGQQDYEQYF,TGCAGTGCTGGGCAACAGGACTACGAGCAGTACTTC
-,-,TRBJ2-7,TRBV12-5,CASGPGRYSYEQYF,TGTGCTAGTGGACCGGGACGTTACTCCTACGAGCAGTACTTC
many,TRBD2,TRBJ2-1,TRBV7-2,CASTTGRGSYNEQFF,TGTGCCAGCACCACTGGGAGGGGCTCCTACAATGAGCAGTTCTTC
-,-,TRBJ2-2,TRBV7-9,CASSLGADSRVTGELFF,TGTGCCAGCAGCTTGGGAGCGGACAGTCGTGTCACCGGGGAGCTGTTTTTT
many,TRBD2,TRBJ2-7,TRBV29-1,CSAGSEREGPHEQYF,TGCAGCGCCGGTTCGGAGCGGGAGGGCCCCCACGAGCAGTACTTC
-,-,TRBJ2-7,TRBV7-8,CASSLRARSSYEQYF,TGTGCCAGCAGCTTAAGGGCCAGGAGCTCCTACGAGCAGTACTTC
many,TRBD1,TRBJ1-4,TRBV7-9,CASSSGQGNEKLFF,TGTGCCAGCAGCTCCGGACAGGGTAATGAAAAACTGTTTTTT
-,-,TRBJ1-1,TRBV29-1,CSATQVGNTEAFF,TGCAGCGCCACCCAGGTCGGGAACACTGAAGCTTTCTTT
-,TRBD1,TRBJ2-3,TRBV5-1,CASSSSRTGGASDTQYF,TGCGCCAGCAGCTCGTCCAGGACAGGGGGCGCATCGGATACGCAGTATTTT
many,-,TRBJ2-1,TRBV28,CASSLSNRINEQFF,TGTGCCAGCAGTTTATCTAACAGAATCAATGAGCAGTTCTTC
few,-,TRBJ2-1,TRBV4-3,CASSQDDGNEQFF,TGCGCCAGCAGCCAAGATGATGGGAATGAGCAGTTCTTC
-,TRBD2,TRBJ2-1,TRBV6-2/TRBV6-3,CASLRRGLAGGNEQFF,TGTGCCAGCCTACGACGGGGACTAGCGGGAGGAAATGAGCAGTTCTTC
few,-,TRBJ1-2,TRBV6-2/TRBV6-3,CASSLTSGYTF,TGTGCCAGCAGCTTGACAAGTGGCTACACCTTC
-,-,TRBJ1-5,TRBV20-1,CSATKGLGFNQPQHF,TGCAGTGCTACAAAGGGTTTAGGGTTCAATCAGCCCCAGCATTTT
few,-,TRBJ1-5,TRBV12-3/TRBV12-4,CASSLAPAGNQPQHF,TGTGCCAGCAGTTTAGCGCCGGCAGGGAATCAGCCCCAGCATTTT
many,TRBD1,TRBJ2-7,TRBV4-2,CASSQGQGMDEQYF,TGTGCCAGCAGCCAAGGACAGGGGATGGACGAGCAGTACTTC
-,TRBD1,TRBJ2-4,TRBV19,CASSRDRRDIQYF,TGTGCCAGTAGTAGGGACAGACGGGACATTCAGTACTTC
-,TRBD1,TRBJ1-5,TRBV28,CASSIRDRTNQPQHF,TGTGCCAGCAGTATCCGGGACAGGACCAATCAGCCCCAGCATTTT
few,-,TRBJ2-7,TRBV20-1,CSASDPSGGSYEQYF,TGCAGTGCTAGTGACCCGTCAGGGGGGTCCTACGAGCAGTACTTC
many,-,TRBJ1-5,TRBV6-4,CASSDSGGDSNQPQHF,TGTGCCAGCAGTGACTCGGGGGGGGATAGCAATCAGCCCCAGCATTTT
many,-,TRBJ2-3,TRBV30,CALSSTDTQYF,TGTGCCTTAAGTAGCACAGATACGCAGTATTTT